The clone carrying this TCR beta chain has at least ten counts. The data belong to a study of T cells in Graves' hyperthyroidism and ophthalmopathy. Trimming stripped 0 bases from V and 3 bases from J, with 14 bases between. Germline V gene lookup returns CDR1 SGHRS and CDR2 YFSETQ. The CDR3 has 16 amino acids. From RNA transcripts, TCR beta CDR3 regions were amplified. An initial round of RT-PCR targeting the TCR CDR3 relied on the HTBI primer set. TCRdb re-called the multiplex PCR reads with MiXCR, one entry per CDR3 protein. The sample includes about 200,000 distinct CDR3 sequences, about 16% seen only once; the top ten take around two fifths.

The source material was blood. The chain has TRBV5-1 and TRBJ2-3; TRBD1 or TRBD2 may be the D gene (6 bases each). This TCR was recovered from a man between 35 and 55 years old with Graves' hyperthyroidism. The CDR3 bases are TGCGCCAGCAGCTTGGACGGGGGCGGTGTAACAGATACGCAGTATTTT. Residues: CASSLDGGGVTDTQYF.